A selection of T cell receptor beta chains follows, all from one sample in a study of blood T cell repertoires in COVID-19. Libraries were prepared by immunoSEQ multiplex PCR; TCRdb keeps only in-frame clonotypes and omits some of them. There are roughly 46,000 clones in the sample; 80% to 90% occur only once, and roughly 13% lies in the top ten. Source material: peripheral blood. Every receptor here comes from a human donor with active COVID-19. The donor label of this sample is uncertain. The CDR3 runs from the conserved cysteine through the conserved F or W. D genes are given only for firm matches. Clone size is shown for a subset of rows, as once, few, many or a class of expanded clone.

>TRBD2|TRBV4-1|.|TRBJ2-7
CASSQRAGSGGREQYF
TGCGCCAGCAGCCAGAGGGCAGGGTCCGGCGGGAGAGAGCAGTACTTC
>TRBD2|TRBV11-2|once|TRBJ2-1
CASRPGSAAGRSYNEQFF
TGTGCCAGCAGGCCCGGTTCCGCAGCGGGGCGCTCCTACAATGAGCAGTTCTTC
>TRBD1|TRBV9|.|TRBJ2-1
CASSGLGQGNYNEQFF
TGTGCCAGCAGCGGCCTGGGACAGGGGAACTACAATGAGCAGTTCTTC
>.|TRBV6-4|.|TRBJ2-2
CASSGRLASNTGELFF
TGTGCCAGCAGTGGCCGGTTAGCGTCGAACACCGGGGAGCTGTTTTTT
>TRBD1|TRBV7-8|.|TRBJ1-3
CASSSGTAGNTIYF
TGTGCCAGCAGCTCAGGGACAGCAGGAAACACCATATATTTT
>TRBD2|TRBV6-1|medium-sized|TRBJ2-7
CASSELAGGPYEQYF
TGTGCCAGCAGTGAACTAGCGGGAGGGCCCTACGAGCAGTACTTC
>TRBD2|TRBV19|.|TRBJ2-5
CASSLGLAGAETQYF
TGTGCCAGTAGTCTCGGACTAGCGGGAGCTGAGACCCAGTACTTC
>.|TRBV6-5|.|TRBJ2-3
CASSYASGFVKDTQYF
TGTGCCAGCAGTTACGCTTCAGGATTTGTTAAAGATACGCAGTATTTT
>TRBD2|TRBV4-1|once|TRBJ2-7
CASSYTGTSGYEQYF
TGCGCCAGCAGCTACACCGGGACTAGCGGCTACGAGCAGTACTTC
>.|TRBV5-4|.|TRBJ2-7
CASSFRGAYEQYF
TGTGCCAGCAGCTTCCGGGGAGCCTACGAGCAGTACTTC